Shown below are 21 T cell receptor beta chains from a single sample sequenced in a study of blood T cells in healthy people across ages. Next came a second PCR, run for roughly 7 to 12 cycles, which used a sample-barcoded 5' primer along with a J-beta primer mix. In TCRdb, the 5' RACE reads were re-called with MiXCR into one record per CDR3 protein. This table has 1.5 million to 2 million distinct CDR3 sequences, about 30% appearing once. Input material: blood. The receptors derive from a woman in her thirties in good health.

The chain is built from TRBV4-1 and TRBJ2-5; D might be TRBD2 (6 bases). The end of the DNA fits TRBJ2-7 better, so the J call may be wrong. CDR3 length equals 15 residues. The germline V gene encodes CDR1 MGHRA and CDR2 YSYEKL. In DNA form, the CDR3 reads TGCGCCAGCAGCGGAGGGCTAGTCGGTGGGTACGAGCAGTACTTC. Its translation is CASSGGLVGGYEQYF.

This clonotype was detected a few times. The V call is TRBV4-1, the J call TRBJ1-1, with D perhaps TRBD1 (6 bases). V was trimmed by 2 bases and J by 1 base, leaving 11 bases between them. CDR3 length equals 15 residues. CDR1 MGHRA and CDR2 YSYEKL come from the germline V gene. In DNA form, the CDR3 reads TGCGCCAGCAGCCAATTAGGACAGCCGAACACTGAAGCTTTCTTT. This encodes CASSQLGQPNTEAFF.

The V call is TRBV7-9, the J call TRBJ2-7, with D uncertain. The CDR3 has 14 amino acids. Per germline, CDR1 SEHNR and CDR2 FQNEAQ (reference sequence). The V end was cut by 4 bases, the J end by 7 bases, with 17 bases between. The CDR3 spells CASSSDRTGREQYV. In DNA form, the CDR3 reads TGTGCCAGCAGCTCGGACCGGACCGGTCGGGAGCAGTACGTC.

A few counts support this clonotype. The chain has TRBV14 and TRBJ1-6; no clear D. This CDR3 has 14 residues. Germline V gives CDR1 SGHDN, CDR2 FVKESK. Trimming shortened V by 0 bases and J by 10 bases, and 10 bases separated the two germline ends. CDR3 protein: CASSQDSLWSPLHF. Written as DNA, the CDR3 is TGTGCCAGCAGCCAAGATAGCCTTTGGTCACCCCTCCACTTT.

This clonotype was detected a few times. The genes are TRBV18 and TRBJ2-5; D remains ambiguous. V dropped 2 bases and J dropped 11 bases, with 15 bases sitting between them. The CDR3 has 13 residues. Germline CDR1 is KGHSH and CDR2 is LQKENI. The CDR3 nucleotides read TGTGCCAGCTCACCAGATAGACAAATCAAGCAGTACTTC. Translating gives CASSPDRQIKQYF.

The V call is TRBV7-2, the J call TRBJ2-4, with D tentatively TRBD2 (5 bases). The CDR3 is 16 amino acids. CDR1 is SGHTA and CDR2 is FQGNSA in the germline V gene. V was pared by 1 base and J by 0 bases, with 10 bases between. CDR3: CASSLEVGGAKNIQYF. The CDR3 nucleotides read TGTGCCAGCAGCTTAGAGGTTGGAGGAGCCAAAAACATTCAGTACTTC.

CDR3 in DNA: TGCAGTGCTAGAGGCAGCGACGGGTTCTACAATGAGCAGTTCTTC. Encoded protein: CSARGSDGFYNEQFF. This chain connects TRBV20-1 to TRBJ2-1; D not resolved. The germline CDR1 and CDR2 sequences are DFQATT and SNEGSKA (reference sequence). The CDR3 runs to 15 residues. Between the trimmed V and J ends, which lost 1 base and 3 bases, there was a span of 13 bases.

As to this clonotype: The junction does not match germline at one end; this may be a read error. V is TRBV5-5 and J is TRBJ2-1; D ambiguous. Germline CDR1 is SGHKS and CDR2 is YYEKEE (reference sequence). CDR3 length equals 14 residues. Written as DNA, the CDR3 is TGTGCCAGTAGCTTGATCGGCTCCTACAATGAGCAGTTCTTC. Translation gives CASSLIGSYNEQFF.

Comment on this clonotype: Its ends do not fully match the called genes, so a read error is possible. The chain couples TRBV4-1 to TRBJ2-7, with TRBD1 matching 11 bases. The V gene's germline CDR1 is MGHRA and CDR2 YSYEKL. This CDR3 spans 15 amino acids. The CDR3 DNA reads TGCGCCAGCAGCCTGCCGGGACAGGGGGTCTACGTGCAGTACTTC. Protein sequence: CASSLPGQGVYVQYF.

Concerning this clonotype: A much larger clone sits a single nucleotide away, making a read error possible. This chain joins TRBV6-1 and TRBJ2-7; 7 nucleotides agree with TRBD2. The CDR3 spans 15 residues. Germline values: CDR1 MNHNS, CDR2 SASEGT. Trimming took 2 bases from V and 5 from J; bases not matched to a gene: 9. DNA for the CDR3: TGTGCCAGCAGTGAAAGGCTCGACGGGGGGAACGAGCAGTACTTC. This codes for CASSERLDGGNEQYF.

The chain has TRBV5-1 and TRBJ2-5, with 9 bases lining up with TRBD1. The CDR3 has 15 amino acids. Per germline, CDR1 SGHRS and CDR2 YFSETQ. V lost 5 bases to trimming and J lost 2 bases; unmatched junction nucleotides: 7. The CDR3: CASRISTGGQETQYF. In DNA form, the CDR3 reads TGCGCCAGCAGGATCTCGACAGGGGGTCAAGAGACCCAGTACTTC. Combining the CDR3 with reference TRBV5-1 and TRBJ2-5 gives the whole variable domain KAGVTQTPRYLIKTRGQQVTLSCSPISGHRSVSWYQQTPGQGLQFLFEYFSETQRNKGNFPGRFSGRQFSNSRSEMNVSTLELGDSALYLCASRISTGGQETQYFGPGTRLLVL.

As for this clonotype: Lacking the conserved final phenylalanine or tryptophan, this CDR3 likely reflects a read error. The CDR3 nucleotides are TGTGCCAGCAGTCGGGGGCGTGGAGGGCTAGCGGGAAAGAATGAGCAGTTCTGC. Protein product: CASSRGRGGLAGKNEQFC. The rearrangement uses TRBV7-2 and TRBJ2-1, with 9 bases identical to TRBD2. The CDR3 spans 18 residues. Trimming took 6 bases from V and 7 from J; bases not matched to a gene: 19. CDR1 is SGHTA and CDR2 is FQGNSA in the germline V gene.

This clonotype has more than one count but fewer than ten. The J gene is TRBJ1-6, the V gene TRBV12-3 or TRBV12-4; D is ambiguous. Trimming stripped 0 bases from V and 10 bases from J, with 10 bases between. The CDR3 is made up of 14 amino acids. CDR3 in DNA: TGTGCCAGCAGTTTAGCTACGCCGCCGTCACCCCTCCACTTT. It codes for CASSLATPPSPLHF.

At least ten counts were recorded for this clonotype. Here the CDR3 DNA reads TGTGCCAGCATTTCAGGGGGATCTGGGGCCAACGTCCTGACTTTC. Encoded protein: CASISGGSGANVLTF. This chain uses TRBV12-3 or TRBV12-4 with TRBJ2-6, with 7 bases matching TRBD1. The junction had 4 bases not matched to a gene; V was cut back by 7 bases and J by 1 base. CDR3 length: 15 residues.

The rearrangement links TRBV12-5 to TRBJ1-5, with D possibly TRBD1 on 5 matching bases. The CDR3 sequence is 18 residues long. With 1 base removed from V and 7 bases from J, the gap between germline ends came to 23 bases. Per the germline V gene, CDR1 is LGHNT and CDR2 is FRNRAP. CDR3: CASGLDELWTFIVQPQHF. CDR3 nucleotides: TGTGCTAGTGGTTTGGACGAACTTTGGACATTTATCGTCCAGCCCCAGCATTTT. The full variable domain, rest sourced from reference TRBV12-5 and TRBJ1-5, is DARVTQTPRHKVTEMGQEVTMRCQPILGHNTVFWYRQTMMQGLELLAYFRNRAPLDDSGMPKDRFSAEMPDATLATLKIQPSEPRDSAVYFCASGLDELWTFIVQPQHFGDGTRLSIL.

There are many counts of this clonotype. The chain is built from TRBV7-2 and TRBJ2-3; 7 positions agree with TRBD1. The length of the CDR3 is 14 residues. Germline values: CDR1 SGHTA, CDR2 FQGNSA. Trimming at V came to 5 bases and at J to 8 bases, leaving 10 bases not matched to a gene. In DNA form, the CDR3 reads TGTGCCAGCAGCGCCCAGGGGGTGGTTCGTACGCAGTATTTT. It encodes CASSAQGVVRTQYF.

The chain employs TRBV7-8 and TRBJ2-1; TRBD1 or TRBD2 may be the D gene (5 bases each). This CDR3 is 15 amino acids long. Germline values: CDR1 SGHVS, CDR2 FQNEAQ. V shed 5 bases and J shed 3 bases, with 14 bases lying between them. The CDR3 loop reads CASSISRDLYNEQFF. The CDR3 DNA reads TGTGCCAGCAGCATTTCCCGGGACCTCTACAATGAGCAGTTCTTC.

This clonotype has just a few counts. The V gene is TRBV20-1, the J gene TRBJ2-1; 8 nucleotides agree with TRBD2. CDR1 is DFQATT and CDR2 is SNEGSKA in the germline V gene (reference sequence). The CDR3 contains 16 residues. With V trimmed by 0 bases and J by 0 bases, 4 bases remained unmatched. The CDR3 sequence: CSAREREALSYNEQFF. The CDR3 coding sequence is TGCAGTGCTAGAGAGCGGGAGGCTCTCTCCTACAATGAGCAGTTCTTC.

This clonotype was seen a few times. A much larger clone differs by one base, so this may be a read error. This sequence joins TRBV29-1 and TRBJ2-1; TRBD1 matches 8 bases. Germline assignment: CDR1 SQVTM and CDR2 ANQGSEA. The length of the CDR3 is 13 residues. In DNA form, the CDR3 reads TGCAGCGGTTCGGACAGGGAGTACAGTGAGCAGTTCTTC. This encodes CSGSDREYSEQFF.

The V gene is TRBV6-1, the J gene TRBJ2-1, with 9 positions matching TRBD2. There are 18 residues in the CDR3. Germline V gives CDR1 MNHNS, CDR2 SASEGT. V dropped 6 bases and J dropped 9; count of bases not matched to a gene: 21. The chain's CDR3 is CASSPSSVVPAGGAEQFF. The CDR3 DNA reads as TGTGCCAGCAGCCCCTCTTCGGTCGTCCCAGCGGGAGGAGCTGAGCAGTTCTTC.

On this clonotype itself: The limits of the CDR3 on the DNA are not certain, so only TCRdb's listed CDR3 is given. The chain is built from TRBV5-1 and TRBJ2-3; TRBD1 is taken as the D call from the table, unchecked against the DNA. The CDR3 contains 16 residues when both ends are counted. Germline V CDR1 and CDR2: SGHRS, YFSETQ. CDR3 region: CASSSSTGAPTDTQYF.